The text below deals with one T cell receptor (beta chain). Compared with germline, one end of the junction differs, possibly owing to a read error. When the RNA was reverse transcribed, random hexamers were used with an input of about 0.45 to 1 ug. MiXCR was run by TCRdb on the immunoSEQ multiplex PCR reads, yielding one entry per CDR3 protein. The sample includes about 300,000 distinct CDR3 sequences, around 91% of them seen just once. The length of the CDR3 is 15 residues. The germline V gene has CDR1 SSHAT and CDR2 FNYEAQ (reference sequence). This sample was included in a study of CD8 T cells in Susac syndrome.

This chain connects TRBV7-7 to TRBJ2-1; D may be TRBD1 (6 bases). This TCR came from a human donor with multiple sclerosis. The sample taken for sequencing was CD8+ T cells from PBMCs. CDR3 in amino acids: CASSRDTSSYNEQFF. The CDR3, as DNA: TGTGCTAGCAGCCGGGACACGAGCTCCTACAATGAGCAGTTCTTC.